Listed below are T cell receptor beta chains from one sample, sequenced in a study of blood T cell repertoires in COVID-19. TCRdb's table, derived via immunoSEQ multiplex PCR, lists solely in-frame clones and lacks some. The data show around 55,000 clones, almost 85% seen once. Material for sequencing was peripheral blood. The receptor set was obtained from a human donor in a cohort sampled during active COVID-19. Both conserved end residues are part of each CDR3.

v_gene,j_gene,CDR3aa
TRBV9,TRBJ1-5,CASSVGTGQDQPQHF
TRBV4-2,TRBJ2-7,CASSQGPDATYEQYF
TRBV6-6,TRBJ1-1,CASSSGWGNTEAFF
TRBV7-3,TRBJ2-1,CASSLQGIYNEQFF
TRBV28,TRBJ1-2,CASSQGDGYYGYTF
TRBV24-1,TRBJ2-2,CATSEPRQGGSGELFF
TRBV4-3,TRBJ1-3,CASSQRDRGRPGNTIYF
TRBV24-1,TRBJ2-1,CATSDKDRVKSGNEQFF
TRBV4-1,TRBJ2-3,CASSSLGLAVDTQYF
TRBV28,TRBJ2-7,CATRRGVIFEQYF
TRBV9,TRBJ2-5,CASSVASGSGQTQYF
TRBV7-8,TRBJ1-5,CASSQDRGNQPQHF
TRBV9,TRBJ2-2,CASSANSLLTGELFF
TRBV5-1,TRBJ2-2,CASSLGQGNTGELFF
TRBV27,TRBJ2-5,CASSLGSGQGARKPETQYF
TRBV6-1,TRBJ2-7,CASSEQGVGYEQYF
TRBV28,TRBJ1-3,CASSLSGALSGNTIYF